These T cell receptor beta chains were read from a single sample in a study of blood T cell repertoires in COVID-19. Generated by immunoSEQ multiplex PCR, the TCRdb table keeps only in-frame clones and is missing some. The table shows under 300,000 clones, with 79% occurring only once. Sequenced: peripheral blood. The receptors originated from a woman between 35 and 50 years old with active or convalescent COVID-19. Both conserved end residues are part of each CDR3. A D gene is named only where the DNA matches it firmly. Size is omitted from some rows. Given values are once, few, many or a class for expanded clones.

V gene: TRBV5-1
J gene: TRBJ2-3
clone size: NA
D gene: TRBD2
CDR3 protein: CASSLGLLAGPTDTQYF
CDR3 DNA: TGCGCCAGCAGCTTGGGTCTCCTAGCGGGCCCCACAGATACGCAGTATTTT

V gene: TRBV28
J gene: TRBJ1-2
clone size: NA
D gene: TRBD1
CDR3 protein: CASSSGQGAGGYTF
CDR3 DNA: TGTGCCAGCAGTTCGGGACAGGGGGCAGGTGGCTACACCTTC

V gene: TRBV5-8
J gene: TRBJ1-5
clone size: NA
D gene: NA
CDR3 protein: CASSPYNQPQHF
CDR3 DNA: TGTGCCAGCAGCCCCTATAATCAGCCCCAGCATTTT

V gene: TRBV6-5
J gene: TRBJ1-4
clone size: NA
D gene: NA
CDR3 protein: CASRQDSIEKLFF
CDR3 DNA: TGTGCCAGCAGGCAGGACTCCATTGAAAAACTGTTTTTT

V gene: TRBV19
J gene: TRBJ2-6
clone size: once
D gene: TRBD2
CDR3 protein: CASRPGGPGANVLTF
CDR3 DNA: TGTGCCAGTAGGCCGGGGGGGCCTGGGGCCAACGTCCTGACTTTC

V gene: TRBV7-9
J gene: TRBJ1-5
clone size: few
D gene: TRBD1
CDR3 protein: CASSTGTAEGLPQHF
CDR3 DNA: TGTGCCAGCAGCACTGGGACAGCCGAAGGTCTGCCCCAGCATTTT

V gene: TRBV5-4
J gene: TRBJ1-4
clone size: NA
D gene: NA
CDR3 protein: CASSLAGGGGEKLFF
CDR3 DNA: TGTGCCAGCAGCTTGGCCGGAGGTGGTGGGGAAAAACTGTTTTTT

V gene: TRBV11-2
J gene: TRBJ1-6
clone size: NA
D gene: NA
CDR3 protein: CASSLVPIDSSPLHF
CDR3 DNA: TGTGCCAGCAGCTTAGTACCGATCGACAGTTCACCCCTCCACTTT

V gene: TRBV20-1
J gene: TRBJ1-2
clone size: NA
D gene: NA
CDR3 protein: CSASVTASYGYTF
CDR3 DNA: TGCAGTGCTAGTGTGACAGCGAGCTATGGCTACACCTTC

V gene: TRBV27
J gene: TRBJ1-2
clone size: few
D gene: TRBD1
CDR3 protein: CASRRTGGNGYTF
CDR3 DNA: TGTGCCAGCAGGCGGACAGGGGGAAATGGCTACACCTTC

V gene: TRBV2
J gene: TRBJ1-4
clone size: NA
D gene: NA
CDR3 protein: CASSEARGYEKLFF
CDR3 DNA: TGTGCCAGCAGTGAAGCGCGGGGTTATGAAAAACTGTTTTTT

V gene: TRBV29-1
J gene: TRBJ1-2
clone size: NA
D gene: NA
CDR3 protein: CSVVRDIFEGYTF
CDR3 DNA: TGCAGCGTGGTCCGGGATATCTTCGAGGGCTACACCTTC

V gene: TRBV7-2
J gene: TRBJ1-1
clone size: NA
D gene: NA
CDR3 protein: CASSLKQGGEAFF
CDR3 DNA: TGTGCCAGCAGCTTGAAACAGGGTGGTGAAGCTTTCTTT

V gene: TRBV6-5
J gene: TRBJ2-5
clone size: NA
D gene: NA
CDR3 protein: CASSSTGYQETQYF
CDR3 DNA: TGTGCCAGCAGCTCTACAGGTTACCAAGAGACCCAGTACTTC

V gene: TRBV19
J gene: TRBJ2-5
clone size: NA
D gene: TRBD2
CDR3 protein: CASSGTKKETQYF
CDR3 DNA: TGTGCCAGTAGCGGGACTAAAAAAGAGACCCAGTACTTC

V gene: TRBV9
J gene: TRBJ1-3
clone size: NA
D gene: TRBD1
CDR3 protein: CASSVGQTHSGNTIYF
CDR3 DNA: TGTGCCAGCAGCGTGGGACAGACACACTCTGGAAACACCATATATTTT

V gene: TRBV6-6
J gene: TRBJ2-5
clone size: few
D gene: NA
CDR3 protein: CASSYVRDFQETQYF
CDR3 DNA: TGTGCCAGCAGTTACGTCCGGGACTTCCAAGAGACCCAGTACTTC

V gene: TRBV2
J gene: TRBJ1-1
clone size: NA
D gene: NA
CDR3 protein: CASGRRGDTEAFF
CDR3 DNA: TGTGCCAGCGGACGGCGGGGGGACACTGAAGCTTTCTTT

V gene: TRBV29-1
J gene: TRBJ2-1
clone size: NA
D gene: TRBD1
CDR3 protein: CSVEFGTGVGNEQFF
CDR3 DNA: TGCAGCGTTGAATTTGGGACAGGGGTGGGCAATGAGCAGTTCTTC

V gene: TRBV9
J gene: TRBJ2-3
clone size: NA
D gene: TRBD2
CDR3 protein: CASSEPLAGVTDTQYF
CDR3 DNA: TGTGCCAGCAGCGAGCCTCTAGCGGGGGTTACAGATACGCAGTATTTT

V gene: TRBV27
J gene: TRBJ1-1
clone size: NA
D gene: NA
CDR3 protein: CASSSVGLYTEAFF
CDR3 DNA: TGTGCCAGCAGTTCCGTAGGACTCTACACTGAAGCTTTCTTT

V gene: TRBV9
J gene: TRBJ2-7
clone size: NA
D gene: TRBD2
CDR3 protein: CASSVGGGTYEQYF
CDR3 DNA: TGTGCCAGCAGCGTAGGGGGAGGGACCTACGAGCAGTACTTC

V gene: TRBV7-2
J gene: TRBJ2-1
clone size: NA
D gene: NA
CDR3 protein: CASSHPAPLEQFF
CDR3 DNA: TGTGCCAGCAGCCATCCTGCCCCGCTAGAGCAGTTCTTC

V gene: TRBV7-3
J gene: TRBJ2-7
clone size: NA
D gene: TRBD1
CDR3 protein: CASSPTGGAYEQYF
CDR3 DNA: TGTGCCAGCAGCCCGACAGGGGGGGCCTACGAGCAGTACTTC